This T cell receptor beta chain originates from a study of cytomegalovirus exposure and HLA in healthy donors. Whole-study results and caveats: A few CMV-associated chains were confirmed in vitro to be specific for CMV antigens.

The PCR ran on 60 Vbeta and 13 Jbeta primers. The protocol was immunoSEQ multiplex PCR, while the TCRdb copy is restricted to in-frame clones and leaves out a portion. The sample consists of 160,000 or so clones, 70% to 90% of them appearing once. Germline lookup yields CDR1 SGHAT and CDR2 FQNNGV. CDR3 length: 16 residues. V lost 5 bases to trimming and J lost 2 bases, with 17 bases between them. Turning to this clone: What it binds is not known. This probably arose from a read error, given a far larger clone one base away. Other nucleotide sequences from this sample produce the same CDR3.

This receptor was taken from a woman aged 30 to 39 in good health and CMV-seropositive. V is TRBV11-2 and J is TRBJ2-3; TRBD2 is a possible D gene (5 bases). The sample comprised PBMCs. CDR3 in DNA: TGTGCCAGCAGCCAAGGACCGGGGAATTTCACAGATACGCAGTATTTT. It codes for CASSQGPGNFTDTQYF.